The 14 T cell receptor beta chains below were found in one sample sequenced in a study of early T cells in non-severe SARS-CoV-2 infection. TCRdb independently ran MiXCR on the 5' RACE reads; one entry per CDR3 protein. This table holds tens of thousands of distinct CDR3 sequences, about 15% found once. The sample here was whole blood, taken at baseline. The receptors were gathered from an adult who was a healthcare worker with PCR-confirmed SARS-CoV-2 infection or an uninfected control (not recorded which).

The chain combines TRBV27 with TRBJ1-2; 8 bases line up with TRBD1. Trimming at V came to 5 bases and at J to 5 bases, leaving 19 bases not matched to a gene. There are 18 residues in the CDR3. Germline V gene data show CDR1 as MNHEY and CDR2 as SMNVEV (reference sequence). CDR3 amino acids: CASSPAVGQELSYYGYTF. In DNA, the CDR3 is TGTGCCAGCAGTCCGGCGGTGGGACAGGAACTATCCTATTATGGCTACACCTTC.

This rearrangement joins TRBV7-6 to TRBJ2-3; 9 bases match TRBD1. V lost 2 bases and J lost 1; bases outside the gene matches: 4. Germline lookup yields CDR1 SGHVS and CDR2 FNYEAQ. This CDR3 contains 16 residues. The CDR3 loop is CASSLRDRVGTDTQYF. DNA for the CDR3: TGTGCCAGCAGCTTACGGGACAGGGTTGGCACAGATACGCAGTATTTT.

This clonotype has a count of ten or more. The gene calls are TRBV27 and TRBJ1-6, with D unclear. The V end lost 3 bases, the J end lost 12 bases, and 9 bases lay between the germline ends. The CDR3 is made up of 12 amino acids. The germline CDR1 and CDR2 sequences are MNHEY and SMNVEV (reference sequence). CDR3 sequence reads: CASSFGGKPLHF. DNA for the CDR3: TGTGCCAGCAGTTTCGGAGGAAAACCCCTCCACTTT.

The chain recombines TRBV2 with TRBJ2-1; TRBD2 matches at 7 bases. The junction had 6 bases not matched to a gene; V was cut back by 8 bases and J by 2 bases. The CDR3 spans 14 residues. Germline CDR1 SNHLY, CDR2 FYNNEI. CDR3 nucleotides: TGTGCCAGCGGGGAAGCGGGGACCTACAATGAGCAGTTCTTC. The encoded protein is CASGEAGTYNEQFF.

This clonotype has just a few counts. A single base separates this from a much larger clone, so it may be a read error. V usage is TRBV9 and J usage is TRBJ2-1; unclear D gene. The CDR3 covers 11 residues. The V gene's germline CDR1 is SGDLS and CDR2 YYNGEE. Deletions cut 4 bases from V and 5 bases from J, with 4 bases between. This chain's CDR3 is CASSTHNEQFF. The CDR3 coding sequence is TGTGCCAGCAGCACCCACAATGAGCAGTTCTTC.

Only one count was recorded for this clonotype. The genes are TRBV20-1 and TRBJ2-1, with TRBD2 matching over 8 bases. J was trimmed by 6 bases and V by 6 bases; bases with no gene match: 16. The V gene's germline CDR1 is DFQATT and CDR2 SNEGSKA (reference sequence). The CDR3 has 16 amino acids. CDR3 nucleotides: TGCAGTGCCCGACGAGCGGGGGACTGGGAAACCAATGAGCAGTTCTTC. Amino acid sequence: CSARRAGDWETNEQFF.

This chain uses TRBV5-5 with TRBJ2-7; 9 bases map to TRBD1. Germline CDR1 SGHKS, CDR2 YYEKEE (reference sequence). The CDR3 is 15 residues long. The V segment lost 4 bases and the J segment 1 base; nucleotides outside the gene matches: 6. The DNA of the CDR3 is TGTGCCAGCAGCAGATCCGGGACAGGGTCCTACGAGCAGTACTTC. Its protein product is CASSRSGTGSYEQYF.

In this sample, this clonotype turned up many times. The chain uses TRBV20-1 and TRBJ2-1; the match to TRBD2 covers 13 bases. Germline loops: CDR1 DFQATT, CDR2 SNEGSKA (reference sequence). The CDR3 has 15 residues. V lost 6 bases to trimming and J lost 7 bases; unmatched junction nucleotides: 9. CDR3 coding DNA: TGCAGTGCCCAGTCGACTAGCGGGAGGTTGAATGAGCAGTTCTTC. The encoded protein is CSAQSTSGRLNEQFF.

CDR3 sequence: CASSLGTDNYGYTF. The CDR3 DNA is TGTGCCAGCTCATTGGGGACAGACAACTATGGCTACACCTTC. The rearrangement joins TRBV18 to TRBJ1-2, with TRBD1 identical over 7 bases. Germline values: CDR1 KGHSH, CDR2 LQKENI. The CDR3 consists of 14 residues. With V trimmed by 5 bases and J by 2 bases, 5 bases remained unmatched.

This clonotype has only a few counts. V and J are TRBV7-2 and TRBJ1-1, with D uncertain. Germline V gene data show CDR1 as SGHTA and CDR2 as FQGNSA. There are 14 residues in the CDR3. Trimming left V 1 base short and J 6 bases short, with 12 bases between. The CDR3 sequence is CASSLDTRKSEAFF. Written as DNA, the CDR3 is TGTGCCAGCAGCTTAGACACCCGAAAGTCTGAAGCTTTCTTT.

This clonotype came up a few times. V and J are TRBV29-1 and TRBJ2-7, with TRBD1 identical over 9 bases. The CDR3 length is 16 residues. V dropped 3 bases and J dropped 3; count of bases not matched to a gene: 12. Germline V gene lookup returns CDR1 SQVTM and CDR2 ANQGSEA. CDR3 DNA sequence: TGCAGCGTTGAGGGGGCCGGGACAGGGAAGTTCTACGAGCAGTACTTC. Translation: CSVEGAGTGKFYEQYF.

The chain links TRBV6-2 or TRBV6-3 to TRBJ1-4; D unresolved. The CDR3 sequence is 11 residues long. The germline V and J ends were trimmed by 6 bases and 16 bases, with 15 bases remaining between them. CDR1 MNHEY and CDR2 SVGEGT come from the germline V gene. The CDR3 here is CASRLQREWFF. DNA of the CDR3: TGTGCCAGCAGGTTACAGCGAGAGTGGTTTTTT.

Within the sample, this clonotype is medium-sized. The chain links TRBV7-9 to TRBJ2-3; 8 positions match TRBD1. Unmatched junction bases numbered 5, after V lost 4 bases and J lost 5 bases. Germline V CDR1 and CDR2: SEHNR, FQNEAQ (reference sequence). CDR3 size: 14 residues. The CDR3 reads CASSSRDRKDTQYF. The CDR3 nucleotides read TGTGCCAGCAGCTCTCGGGACAGGAAAGATACGCAGTATTTT.

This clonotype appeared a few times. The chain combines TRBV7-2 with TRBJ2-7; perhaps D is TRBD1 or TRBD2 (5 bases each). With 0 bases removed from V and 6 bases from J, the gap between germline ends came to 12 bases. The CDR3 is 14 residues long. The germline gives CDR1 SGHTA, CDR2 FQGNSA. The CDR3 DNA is TGTGCCAGCAGCTTAGCGGGGCTAGAGGGCGAGCAGTACTTC. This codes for CASSLAGLEGEQYF.